The present entry profiles one TCR beta chain with its context. It has no known antigen specificity. The sample holds no much larger clone one base away, and base qualities are not on file. Systemically healthy Caucasian individuals from Russia, some 38 in total and aged about 6 to 100 years, were included as donors. About 9.6 milliliters of peripheral blood were collected from each donor into EDTA-treated Vacutainer tubes. Ficoll-Paque density-gradient centrifugation was used to isolate PBMCs, with at least 7 million obtained per sample. Trizol reagent was used to extract total RNA from the PBMCs, yielding at least 6 micrograms per sample. Naive CD45RAhigh/CD27high T cell percentages were measured by flow cytometry on a PBMC aliquot from every donor. The library was generated by 5' RACE. The reads were generated on an Illumina HiSeq 2500. A second PCR of roughly 7 to 11 cycles was performed with a sample-barcoded 5' primer and a J-beta primer mix. A unique molecular identifier was introduced onto each TCR beta cDNA molecule by a template-switch 5' adaptor carrying 12 random nucleotides. Each sample yielded at least 2.5 million CDR3-containing paired-end reads. The Mint cDNA synthesis kit, primed by a TRBC-specific oligonucleotide, was used to synthesize first-strand cDNA from all RNA. Following uracil-DNA glycosylase treatment, all cDNA underwent a first 18-cycle PCR with the universal primers M1SS and BC2_uni_R. Processing in the source paper ran as follows. For normalization, 1 million high-quality reads were randomly selected from each sample, with every read carrying a distinct molecular identifier. Reads sharing molecular identifiers were discarded rather than binned into consensus sequences. MiTCR, run with a Q25 quality threshold and the strictest error-elimination algorithm, handled CDR3 identification, clonotype clustering and error correction. Lower-bound total TCR beta diversity was estimated with a nonparametric unseen species model using Euler transformation. TCRdb's own reprocessing of the public reads used fastp at Q25 and MiXCR and kept productive beta chains. Each entry is one CDR3 protein sequence, shown with its most common DNA and genes. Here the V and J calls rest on TCRdb's processing, not on the authors' analysis. This sample has 650,000 to 1,000,000 distinct CDR3 sequences in its table, and about 47% of those were observed once. The ten top clones hold around 18% of the sample.

The data stem from a study of blood T cells in healthy people across ages (dated by TCRdb to the mid-2010s). With regard to the full study: In model experiments, roughly one uniquely barcoded TCR beta cDNA molecule per two T cells was captured by template switching. To avoid experimental bias, donors of different ages were randomly spread across the sequencing lanes. Four age groups were formed from the donors: young (average approximately 15 years), middle-aged (approximately 40), aged (about 62) and long-lived (82). Age-related changes in TCR beta repertoire diversity were measured in the study by deep sequencing normalized with unique cDNA molecular identifiers. Using the same blood draw, the study looked at two additional independent replicas of 1 million unique cDNA reads for two donors, one aged 18 to 30 and the other aged 80 or older.

Results the study describes overall, beyond this receptor: Compared with the aged group, the long-lived group had more naive CD4+ T cells, fewer expanded clones and increased TCR diversity, a pattern suggesting age selection. The CMV infection status of donors was not known, potentially confounding age-related changes in expanded clonotypes. Because profiling used bulk unsorted PBMCs, naive and antigen-experienced compartments could not be compared conclusively. As age increased, observed TCR beta diversity per million T cells dropped in a roughly linear way, and a significant reduction was already evident by age around 41. Estimates of total diversity based on one million sequenced T cells were regarded as lower bounds and as underestimates. The percentage of naive T cells measured by flow cytometry correlated strongly with observed TCR beta diversity.

V sheds 4 bases and J sheds 1 base, leaving 10 bases between their ends. Spanning cysteine to phenylalanine, the CDR3 consists of 14 amino acids. Just the 42-base CDR3 DNA is kept, in frame starting at base 1. From a lookup of the germline V gene, CDR1 and CDR2 are SNHLY and FYNNEI. The source material was blood. The clonotype originates from a man aged 80 or over in good health. Rearrangement joined TRBV2 to TRBJ1-1, with no D gene named confidently. The DNA sequence reads TGTGCCAGCAGTGCACAGAGAGCGAACACTGAAGCTTTCTTT. The translation is CASSAQRANTEAFF.